This TCR beta chain was observed in a study of blood T cells in healthy people across ages. Study-level results: Donor CMV status, an unknown factor, possibly confounded changes in expanded clonotypes.

In germline, CDR1 is MNHNS, CDR2 SASEGT. This CDR3 spans 11 amino acids. Trimming shortened V by 4 bases and J by 10 bases, and 8 bases separated the two germline ends. Turning to this clonotype: Its antigen is unknown.

A second PCR, run for roughly 7 to 12 cycles, used a sample-barcoded 5' primer plus a J-beta primer mix. Each CDR3 protein gets one entry after TCRdb re-called the 5' RACE reads with MiXCR. This sample has around 1,000,000 distinct CDR3 sequences, with roughly 24% found just once. The same data also went into a second study, on T cells of mothers and their children. Turning to that study: A second PCR was performed with the M1S primer. This primer added sample barcodes and 2-4 random nucleotides. Unrelated mother-child pairs always had slightly, but never significantly, lower normalized overlap than related pairs. Persisting microchimeric T cell clones went undetected.

Sequencing was performed on blood. The origin of this receptor is a girl under 10 years old in good health. The rearrangement links TRBV6-1 to TRBJ2-1, with D tentatively TRBD1 (5 bases). The CDR3 sequence is CASSVYREQFF. CDR3 nucleotides: TGTGCCAGCAGTGTGTACAGGGAGCAGTTCTTC.